This T cell receptor beta chain is drawn from a study of shared clonotypes between healthy human individuals. Germline CDR1 is KGHSH and CDR2 is LQKENI. Deletions cut 3 bases from V and 5 bases from J, with 8 bases between. The CDR3 is 12 amino acids. Overall study results and limits: Exclusively blood specimens were collected; tissue repertoires likely differ. Some naive CD4 clonotypes, roughly 4.5%, turned up in common across a handful of donors. Generation probabilities were higher for clonotypes shared across all four sorted-subset donors than for unshared ones. Sharing of clonotypes among donors was expected to vary with sequencing depth.

Clones were sequenced by immunoSEQ multiplex PCR, and TCRdb holds only the in-frame ones, with some missing. In the table there are some 300,000 clones, 70% to 75% of which are singletons. Points on this clone: Antigen unknown.

This chain connects TRBV18 to TRBJ2-7; no clear D. The TCR originated in a man aged 30 to 45 in good health. Material: memory CD4+ T cells sorted from blood. The sample's subset: CD45RA-negative fraction. DNA of the CDR3: TGTGCCAGCTCACCCGAAGAAAACGAGCAGTACTTC. Translation gives CASSPEENEQYF.